The 27 T cell receptor beta chains below come from one sample, sequenced in a study of cytomegalovirus exposure and HLA in healthy donors. Primers: 60 Vbeta forward and 13 Jbeta reverse. This table comes from immunoSEQ multiplex PCR, and its TCRdb copy is limited to in-frame clones, with some not included. Among about 170,000 clones, 85% were seen once, and the ten largest hold around 2.1%. Sequencing used PBMCs. The receptors derive from a man aged 18 to 29 in good health and CMV-seropositive.

This chain joins TRBV11-2 and TRBJ1-3, with a possible D match to TRBD1 (5 bases). The CDR3 extends over 14 amino acids. Germline CDR1 SGHAT, CDR2 FQNNGV. Trimming removed 5 bases at V and 5 bases at J, with 13 bases between. CDR3 protein: CASSPQGGRNTIYF. The CDR3 region has the DNA TGTGCCAGCAGCCCGCAGGGAGGTAGAAACACCATATATTTT.

This clone has only one observation. The chain combines TRBV7-9 with TRBJ1-1; 8 positions match TRBD1. From germline, CDR1 is SEHNR and CDR2 FQNEAQ (reference sequence). The CDR3 has 15 amino acids. With 4 bases clipped from V and 1 base from J, the junction kept 5 bases outside the gene matches. The CDR3, as DNA: TGTGCCAGCAGCTACGGGGACAGGCCGAACACTGAAGCTTTCTTT. This codes for CASSYGDRPNTEAFF.

This chain uses TRBV15 with TRBJ1-1; TRBD1 is a possible D gene (5 bases). There are 15 residues in the CDR3. Trimming stripped 0 bases from V and 5 bases from J, with 13 bases between. Germline CDR1 is LNHNV and CDR2 is YYDKDF (reference sequence). CDR3 region: CATSRDRGVGTEAFF. CDR3 nucleotide sequence: TGTGCCACCAGCAGAGATCGGGGGGTGGGGACTGAAGCTTTCTTT.

This clone was counted a single time. This chain links TRBV19 with TRBJ2-7; 10 bases align to TRBD2. The germline V gene encodes CDR1 LNHDA and CDR2 SQIVND (reference sequence). Germline trimming cut 6 bases from V and 3 bases from J; bases unmatched to any gene: 5. The CDR3 is 14 amino acids. CDR3 sequence reads: CASSASGGNYEQYF. The CDR3 nucleotides are TGTGCCAGTAGCGCTAGCGGGGGCAACTACGAGCAGTACTTC.

The rearrangement links TRBV7-2 to TRBJ2-5; 10 bases map to TRBD2. This CDR3 comprises 16 residues. Germline loops: CDR1 SGHTA, CDR2 FQGNSA. V lost 2 bases, J lost 5 bases, and 8 bases stayed unmatched. The DNA of the CDR3 is TGTGCCAGCAGCTTACTTCGAAGCGGGGGGGAGGAGACCCAGTACTTC. It is translated as CASSLLRSGGEETQYF.

J is TRBJ2-3 and V is TRBV5-4; TRBD1 is a possible D gene (6 bases). The CDR3 runs to 14 residues. In germline, CDR1 is SGHNT, CDR2 YYREEE (reference sequence). Trimming removed 4 bases from V and 1 base from J, with 10 bases in between. The CDR3 nucleotides are TGTGCCAGCAGCCGAGAGGGGGGCACAGATACGCAGTATTTT. Its translation is CASSREGGTDTQYF. Variable domain in full (rest from reference TRBV5-4 and TRBJ2-3): ETGVTQSPTHLIKTRGQQVTLRCSSQSGHNTVSWYQQALGQGPQFIFQYYREEENGRGNFPPRFSGLQFPNYSSELNVNALELDDSALYLCASSREGGTDTQYFGPGTRLTVL.

The J gene is TRBJ1-1, the V gene TRBV6-4, with D perhaps matching TRBD1 (6 bases). V lost 3 bases and J 5 bases, leaving 16 bases between the germline ends. In germline, CDR1 is MRHNA, CDR2 SNTAGT. The CDR3 is made up of 15 amino acids. CDR3 sequence reads: CASSESPGALTEAFF. In DNA form, the CDR3 reads TGTGCCAGCAGTGAATCTCCAGGGGCCTTAACTGAAGCTTTCTTT.

V is TRBV4-2 and J is TRBJ2-7, with TRBD2 matching 8 bases. V lost 1 base and J lost 1; bases outside the gene matches: 3. Germline assignment: CDR1 LGHNA and CDR2 YNFKEQ. CDR3 length: 15 amino acids. The CDR3 sequence is CASSQGGGGSYEQYF. The CDR3 DNA reads TGTGCCAGCAGCCAAGGAGGCGGGGGGTCCTACGAGCAGTACTTC.

The genes are TRBV5-1 and TRBJ2-5, with TRBD1 matching 8 bases. This CDR3 comprises 16 residues. J lost 1 base, V lost 3 bases, and 8 bases had no gene match. Germline V gene data show CDR1 as SGHRS and CDR2 as YFSETQ. For the CDR3, the DNA is TGCGCCAGCAGCTCTACAGGGGGATTGGGCCAAGAGACCCAGTACTTC. Protein sequence: CASSSTGGLGQETQYF.

This clone came up once. The J gene is TRBJ2-5, the V gene TRBV7-2; a weak D match, TRBD2 (5 bases). The CDR3 has 13 residues. The V gene lost 5 bases and the J gene lost 8 bases, with 15 bases spanning the gap. Looked up from germline, CDR1 is SGHTA and CDR2 is FQGNSA. The CDR3 protein is CASSVDGIVTQYF. The CDR3, as DNA: TGTGCCAGCAGCGTGGACGGGATTGTAACCCAGTACTTC.

This chain links TRBV2 with TRBJ2-1; TRBD1 aligns across 11 bases. From germline, CDR1 is SNHLY and CDR2 FYNNEI. The CDR3 is made up of 14 amino acids. V shed 6 bases, J shed 8 bases, and the junction held 6 bases outside the gene matches. The CDR3 is CASSQRTGGDEQFF. The CDR3 nucleotides read TGTGCCAGCAGCCAACGGACAGGGGGCGATGAGCAGTTCTTC.

Worth noting for this clone: Other DNA sequences in this sample translate to the same CDR3. This chain connects TRBV9 to TRBJ1-2; possible D gene TRBD1, 5 bases. Germline CDR1 SGDLS, CDR2 YYNGEE. This CDR3 contains 16 residues. V was shortened by 4 bases and J by 3 bases, with 19 bases between the two germline ends. The CDR3 sequence is CASSREDGGSDYGYTF. The CDR3 coding sequence is TGTGCCAGCAGCCGGGAGGACGGGGGATCTGACTATGGCTACACCTTC.

The V gene is TRBV19, the J gene TRBJ1-1; 7 positions match TRBD1. The CDR3 spans 10 residues. V dropped 8 bases and J dropped 11; count of bases not matched to a gene: 5. CDR1 LNHDA and CDR2 SQIVND come from the germline V gene (reference sequence). Here the CDR3 reads CASFGTEAFF. In nucleotides, the CDR3 is TGTGCCAGTTTTGGGACAGAGGCTTTCTTT.

This rearrangement joins TRBV7-9 to TRBJ2-7; D ambiguous. Per germline, CDR1 SEHNR and CDR2 FQNEAQ (reference sequence). The CDR3 covers 14 residues. V shed 1 base and J shed 6 bases, with 13 bases lying between them. For the CDR3, the DNA is TGTGCCAGCAGCTTAGAGACACCGTTTGGCGAGCAGTACTTC. Translating it yields CASSLETPFGEQYF.

The chain recombines TRBV10-3 with TRBJ1-6; D uncertain. Germline V gives CDR1 ENHRY, CDR2 SYGVKD. V was cut by 6 bases and J by 7 bases, with 7 bases left in between. The CDR3 sequence is 12 residues long. The CDR3 DNA follows: TGTGCCATCAGCCGAGGGAATTCACCCCTCCACTTT. Encoded protein: CAISRGNSPLHF.

This rearrangement joins TRBV18 to TRBJ2-7, with 7 bases identical to TRBD1. CDR3 size: 14 residues. CDR1 KGHSH and CDR2 LQKENI come from the germline V gene. V lost 3 bases, J lost 0 bases, and 2 bases stayed unmatched. CDR3 sequence: CASSPGQSSYEQYF. In DNA, the CDR3 is TGTGCCAGCTCACCGGGACAGAGCTCCTACGAGCAGTACTTC.

The V call is TRBV7-2, the J call TRBJ2-2; tentative D call: TRBD1 (6 bases). Deletions cut 1 base from V and 2 bases from J, with 14 bases between. The germline gives CDR1 SGHTA, CDR2 FQGNSA. This CDR3 contains 17 residues. This CDR3 reads CASSLGLRDTNTGELFF. The CDR3 DNA follows: TGTGCCAGCAGCTTAGGACTACGGGACACCAACACCGGGGAGCTGTTTTTT.

In this sample, this clone turned up once. The V and J genes are TRBV5-8 and TRBJ2-2, with a tentative D call TRBD1 (7 bases). CDR3 length equals 15 residues. Germline V gene lookup returns CDR1 SGHTS and CDR2 YDEGEE. Trimming left V 2 bases short and J 4 bases short, with 12 bases between. CDR3 region: CASSFLQGGTGELFF. CDR3 DNA sequence: TGTGCCAGCAGCTTTCTGCAGGGGGGCACCGGGGAGCTGTTTTTT.

This chain links TRBV4-3 with TRBJ2-5; 8 positions match TRBD2. Germline trimming cut 3 bases from V and 5 bases from J; bases unmatched to any gene: 14. The CDR3 totals 17 residues. The germline V gene has CDR1 LGHNA and CDR2 YSLEER. The CDR3 here is CASSQGGRGVSSETQYF. DNA of the CDR3: TGCGCCAGCAGCCAGGGGGGGCGGGGGGTCTCCTCGGAGACCCAGTACTTC.

The V call is TRBV5-1, the J call TRBJ2-5, with D possibly matching TRBD2 (7 bases). Germline assignment: CDR1 SGHRS and CDR2 YFSETQ. V lost 0 bases, J lost 2 bases, and 14 bases lay in between. This CDR3 region has 16 residues. The CDR3: CASSLGVAGAQETQYF. The DNA for the CDR3 is TGCGCCAGCAGCTTGGGAGTCGCGGGGGCTCAAGAGACCCAGTACTTC.

The chain is built from TRBV11-3 and TRBJ2-2, with D perhaps TRBD2 (5 bases). Per germline, CDR1 SGHNT and CDR2 YENEEA. V gave up 3 bases and J gave up 4 bases, with 18 bases separating them. The CDR3 totals 17 residues. The CDR3 here is CASSFTLRFGGTGELFF. The CDR3 nucleotides read TGTGCCAGCAGCTTTACCCTAAGATTCGGAGGCACCGGGGAGCTGTTTTTT.

This sequence joins TRBV6-5 and TRBJ2-1; 10 bases are a match to TRBD2. Per the germline V gene, CDR1 is MNHEY and CDR2 is SVGAGI. After removal of 4 bases from V and 3 bases from J, the junction contained 6 bases not matched to a gene. The CDR3 sequence is 16 residues long. The CDR3 is CASSSTPSGGYNEQFF. Here the CDR3 DNA reads TGTGCCAGCAGTTCAACTCCTAGCGGGGGCTACAATGAGCAGTTCTTC.

This clone was seen once. As DNA, the CDR3 is TGCGCCAGCAGCTTGGATCCCCATGGAGGGAAGGTCGGAAACACCATATATTTT. Its protein is CASSLDPHGGKVGNTIYF. The chain combines TRBV5-1 with TRBJ1-3; D uncertain. CDR3 length: 18 residues. Germline V gene lookup returns CDR1 SGHRS and CDR2 YFSETQ. V lost 0 bases and J 4 bases, leaving 20 bases between the germline ends.

The chain is built from TRBV18 and TRBJ1-6, with D tentatively TRBD1 (6 bases). Germline V gene data show CDR1 as KGHSH and CDR2 as LQKENI. The CDR3 extends over 15 amino acids. V was pared by 4 bases and J by 7 bases, with 14 bases between. The CDR3: CASSQIGGVNSPLHF. The CDR3 DNA follows: TGTGCCAGCTCACAAATAGGGGGAGTGAATTCACCCCTCCACTTT.

This clone showed up just once. This sequence joins TRBV7-2 and TRBJ1-1, with TRBD1 as a possible D gene (5 bases). The length of the CDR3 is 15 residues. V dropped 0 bases and J dropped 0 bases, with 8 bases sitting between them. Germline assignment: CDR1 SGHTA and CDR2 FQGNSA. CDR3 amino acids: CASSLAETVNTEAFF. In nucleotides, the CDR3 is TGTGCCAGCAGCTTAGCAGAGACAGTGAACACTGAAGCTTTCTTT.

CDR3 sequence (DNA): TGCGCCAGCAGCCCGTCAGGGGGACCGGCCGGGGAGCTGTTTTTT. Protein: CASSPSGGPAGELFF. The J gene is TRBJ2-2, the V gene TRBV5-1, with 7 positions matching TRBD1. Germline values: CDR1 SGHRS, CDR2 YFSETQ. This CDR3 comprises 15 residues. The ends lost 4 bases at V and 6 bases at J; junction bases unmatched: 9. Based on the CDR3 plus reference TRBV5-1 and TRBJ2-2, the full variable domain is KAGVTQTPRYLIKTRGQQVTLSCSPISGHRSVSWYQQTPGQGLQFLFEYFSETQRNKGNFPGRFSGRQFSNSRSEMNVSTLELGDSALYLCASSPSGGPAGELFFGEGSRLTVL.

The chain recombines TRBV6-1 with TRBJ1-2; 12 positions agree with TRBD1. The CDR3 loop spans 15 amino acids. Germline CDR1 is MNHNS and CDR2 is SASEGT. Trimming cost V 7 bases and J 5 bases; bases outside gene matches: 8. CDR3 amino acids: CASNLGQGAGYGYTF. CDR3 nucleotides: TGTGCCAGCAACCTGGGACAGGGGGCGGGGTATGGCTACACCTTC.